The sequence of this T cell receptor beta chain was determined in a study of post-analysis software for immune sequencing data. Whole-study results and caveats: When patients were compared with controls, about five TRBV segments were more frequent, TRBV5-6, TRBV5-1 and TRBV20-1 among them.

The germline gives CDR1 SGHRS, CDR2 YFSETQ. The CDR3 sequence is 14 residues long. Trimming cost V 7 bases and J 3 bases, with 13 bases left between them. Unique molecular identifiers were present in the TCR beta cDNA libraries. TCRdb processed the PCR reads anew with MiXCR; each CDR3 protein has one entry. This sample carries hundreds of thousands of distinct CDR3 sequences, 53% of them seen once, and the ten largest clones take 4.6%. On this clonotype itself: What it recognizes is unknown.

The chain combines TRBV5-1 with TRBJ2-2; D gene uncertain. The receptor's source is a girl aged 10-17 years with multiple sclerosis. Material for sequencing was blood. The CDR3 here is CASGVATDTGELFF. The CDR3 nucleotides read TGCGCCAGCGGTGTGGCCACCGACACCGGGGAGCTGTTTTTT.